This T cell receptor beta chain comes out of a study of blood T cell repertoires in COVID-19. Participants were aged about 18 to 90 years, lived in 24 US areas, and enrolled virtually. Cohort allocation depended upon clinical history that participants reported. As processed by the authors: Amplification of reference gene primers was used by the study to estimate nucleated cell counts. Profiled with immunoSEQ multiplex PCR; TCRdb holds only in-frame clones, not every one. V and J calls and clone size are those listed in that table; D and trimming were worked out from the DNA. The sample carries roughly 200,000 clones, 65% to 90% recorded once. CDR1 is MDHEN and CDR2 is SYDVKM in the germline V gene. This CDR3 is 14 amino acids long. V lost 7 bases to trimming and J lost 4 bases, with 16 bases between them.

This receptor was obtained from a woman in her 40s with acute COVID-19. Sequenced material: PBMCs or T cells enriched from blood (not recorded which). The chain has TRBV28 and TRBJ1-1; TRBD1 might be the D (5 bases). The CDR3 DNA reads TGTGCCAGCACCTGGGGCACTGCTGGCACTGAAGCTTTCTTT. Encoded protein: CASTWGTAGTEAFF.